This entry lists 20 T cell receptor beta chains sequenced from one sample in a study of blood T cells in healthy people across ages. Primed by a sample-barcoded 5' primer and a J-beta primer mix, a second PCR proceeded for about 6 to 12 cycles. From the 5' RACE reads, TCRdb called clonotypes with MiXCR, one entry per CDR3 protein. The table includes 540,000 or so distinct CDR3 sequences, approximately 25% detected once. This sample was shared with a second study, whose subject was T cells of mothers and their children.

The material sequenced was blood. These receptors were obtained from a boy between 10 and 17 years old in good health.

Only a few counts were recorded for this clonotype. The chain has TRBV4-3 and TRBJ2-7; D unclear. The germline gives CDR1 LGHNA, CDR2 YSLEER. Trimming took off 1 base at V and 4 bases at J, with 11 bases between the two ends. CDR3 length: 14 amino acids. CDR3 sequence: CASSQGTISYEQYF. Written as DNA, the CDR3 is TGCGCCAGCAGCCAAGGTACGATTTCGTACGAGCAGTACTTC.

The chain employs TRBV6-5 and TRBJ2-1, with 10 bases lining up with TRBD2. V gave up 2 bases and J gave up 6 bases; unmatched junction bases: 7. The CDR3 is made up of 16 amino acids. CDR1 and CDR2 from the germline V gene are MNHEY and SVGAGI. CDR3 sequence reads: CASSYRLAGASNEQFF. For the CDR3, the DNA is TGTGCCAGCAGTTACAGGCTAGCGGGAGCCAGCAATGAGCAGTTCTTC.

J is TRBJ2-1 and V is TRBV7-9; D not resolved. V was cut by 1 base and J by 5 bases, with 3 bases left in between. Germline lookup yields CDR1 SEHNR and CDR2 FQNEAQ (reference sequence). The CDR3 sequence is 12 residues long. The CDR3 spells CASSLGHNEQFF. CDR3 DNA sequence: TGTGCCAGCAGCTTAGGACACAATGAGCAGTTCTTC.

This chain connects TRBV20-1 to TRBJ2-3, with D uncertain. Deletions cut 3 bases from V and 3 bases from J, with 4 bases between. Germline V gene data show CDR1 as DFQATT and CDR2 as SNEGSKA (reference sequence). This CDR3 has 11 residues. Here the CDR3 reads CSASKTDTQYF. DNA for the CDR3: TGCAGTGCTAGTAAGACAGATACGCAGTATTTT.

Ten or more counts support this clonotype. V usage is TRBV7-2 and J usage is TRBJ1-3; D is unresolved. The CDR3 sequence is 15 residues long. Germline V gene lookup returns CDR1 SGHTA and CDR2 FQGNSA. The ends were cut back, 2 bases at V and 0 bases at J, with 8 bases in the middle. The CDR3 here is CASSLWSDSGNTIYF. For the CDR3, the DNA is TGTGCCAGCAGCTTATGGTCTGACTCTGGAAACACCATATATTTT.

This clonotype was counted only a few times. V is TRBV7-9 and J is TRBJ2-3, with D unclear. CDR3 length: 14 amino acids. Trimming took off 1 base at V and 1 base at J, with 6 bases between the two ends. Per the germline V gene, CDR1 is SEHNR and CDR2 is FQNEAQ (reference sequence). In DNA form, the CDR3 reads TGTGCCAGCAGCTTAGTGATAGGCACAGATACGCAGTATTTT. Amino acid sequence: CASSLVIGTDTQYF. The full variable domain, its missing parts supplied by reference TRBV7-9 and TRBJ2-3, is DTGVSQNPRHKITKRGQNVTFRCDPISEHNRLYWYRQTLGQGPEFLTYFQNEAQLEKSRLLSDRFSAERPKGSFSTLEIQRTEQGDSAMYLCASSLVIGTDTQYFGPGTRLTVL.

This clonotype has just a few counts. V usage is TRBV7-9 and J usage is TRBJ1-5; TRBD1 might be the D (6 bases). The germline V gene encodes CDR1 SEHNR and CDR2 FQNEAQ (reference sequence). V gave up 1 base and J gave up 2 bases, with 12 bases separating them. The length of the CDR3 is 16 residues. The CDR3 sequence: CASSLGMGGRNQPQHF. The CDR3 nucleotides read TGTGCCAGCAGCTTAGGGATGGGGGGCCGCAATCAGCCCCAGCATTTT. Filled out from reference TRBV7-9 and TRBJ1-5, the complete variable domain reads DTGVSQNPRHKITKRGQNVTFRCDPISEHNRLYWYRQTLGQGPEFLTYFQNEAQLEKSRLLSDRFSAERPKGSFSTLEIQRTEQGDSAMYLCASSLGMGGRNQPQHFGDGTRLSIL.

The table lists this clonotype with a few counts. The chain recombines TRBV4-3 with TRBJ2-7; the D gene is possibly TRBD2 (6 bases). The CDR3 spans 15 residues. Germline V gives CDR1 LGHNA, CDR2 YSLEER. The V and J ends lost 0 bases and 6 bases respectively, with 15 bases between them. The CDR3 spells CASSQDGWRGGEQYF. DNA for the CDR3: TGCGCCAGCAGCCAAGATGGTTGGAGGGGAGGCGAGCAGTACTTC.

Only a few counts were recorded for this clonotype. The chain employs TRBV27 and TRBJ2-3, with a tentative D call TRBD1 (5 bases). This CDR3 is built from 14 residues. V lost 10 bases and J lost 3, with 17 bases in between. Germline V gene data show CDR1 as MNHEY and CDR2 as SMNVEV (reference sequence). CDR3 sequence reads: CAIGSGFSTDTQYF. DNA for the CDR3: TGTGCCATAGGATCAGGGTTTTCGACAGATACGCAGTATTTT.

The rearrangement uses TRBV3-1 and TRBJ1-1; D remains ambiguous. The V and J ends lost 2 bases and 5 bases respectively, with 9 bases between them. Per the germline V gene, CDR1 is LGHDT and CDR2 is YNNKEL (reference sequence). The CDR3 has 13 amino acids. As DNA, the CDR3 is TGTGCCAGCAGCCAAATCGGAGAAACTGAAGCTTTCTTT. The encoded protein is CASSQIGETEAFF.

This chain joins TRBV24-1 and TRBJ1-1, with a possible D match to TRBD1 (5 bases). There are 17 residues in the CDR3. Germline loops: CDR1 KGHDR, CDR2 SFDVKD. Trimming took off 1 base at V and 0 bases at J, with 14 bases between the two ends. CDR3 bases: TGTGCCACCAGTGATTTAAGGTCAGGGAAATTGAACACTGAAGCTTTCTTT. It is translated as CATSDLRSGKLNTEAFF.

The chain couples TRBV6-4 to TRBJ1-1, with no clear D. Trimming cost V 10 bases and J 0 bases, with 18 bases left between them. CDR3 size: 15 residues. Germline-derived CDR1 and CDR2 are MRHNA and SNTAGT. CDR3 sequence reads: CATSPGYDLNTEAFF. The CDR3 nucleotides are TGTGCCACCTCACCCGGGTACGATCTGAACACTGAAGCTTTCTTT.

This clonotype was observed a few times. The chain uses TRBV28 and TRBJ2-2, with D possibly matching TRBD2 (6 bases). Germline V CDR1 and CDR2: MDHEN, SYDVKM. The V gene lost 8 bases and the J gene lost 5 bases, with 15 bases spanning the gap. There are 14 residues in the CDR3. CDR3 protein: CASRGLPRTGELFF. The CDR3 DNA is TGTGCCAGCCGAGGACTACCAAGAACCGGGGAGCTGTTTTTT.

The CDR3 nucleotides read TGTGCCAGCAGCAGACAGGGGGGGGTTAGCACCGGGGAGCTGTTTTTT. It encodes CASSRQGGVSTGELFF. The chain employs TRBV7-8 and TRBJ2-2, with 9 bases matching TRBD1. The V segment lost 5 bases and the J segment 4 bases; nucleotides outside the gene matches: 8. The CDR3 length is 16 residues. Germline V gene sequence: CDR1 SGHVS, CDR2 FQNEAQ.

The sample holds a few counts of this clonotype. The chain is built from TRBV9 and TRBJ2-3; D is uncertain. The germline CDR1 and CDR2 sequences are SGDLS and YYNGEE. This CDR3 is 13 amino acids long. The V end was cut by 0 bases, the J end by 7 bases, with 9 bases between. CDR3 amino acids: CASSVDAGHTQYF. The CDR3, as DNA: TGTGCCAGCAGCGTAGATGCAGGCCATACGCAGTATTTT.

For the CDR3, the DNA is TGTGCCAGCAGTGCTGGACGTCTCCAAGAGACCCAGTACTTC. Translated: CASSAGRLQETQYF. This chain joins TRBV27 and TRBJ2-5; D is unclear. V lost 5 bases to trimming and J lost 1 base, with 11 bases between them. This CDR3 has 14 amino acids. Germline CDR1 is MNHEY and CDR2 is SMNVEV (reference sequence).

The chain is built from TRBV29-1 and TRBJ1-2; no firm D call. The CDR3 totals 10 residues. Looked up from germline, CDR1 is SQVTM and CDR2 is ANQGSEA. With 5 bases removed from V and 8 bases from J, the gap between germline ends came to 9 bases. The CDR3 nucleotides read TGCAGCGTTCGGGGTAGCGGCTACACCTTC. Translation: CSVRGSGYTF. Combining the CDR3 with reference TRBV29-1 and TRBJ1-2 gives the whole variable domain SAVISQKPSRDICQRGTSLTIQCQVDSQVTMMFWYRQQPGQSLTLIATANQGSEATYESGFVIDKFPISRPNLTFSTLTVSNMSPEDSSIYLCSVRGSGYTFGSGTRLTVV.

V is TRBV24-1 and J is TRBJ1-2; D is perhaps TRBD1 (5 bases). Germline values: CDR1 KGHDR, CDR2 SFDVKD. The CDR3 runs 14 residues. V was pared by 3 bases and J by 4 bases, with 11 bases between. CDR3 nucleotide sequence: TGTGCCACCAGTGATGGGGCCGCGGCCTATGGCTACACCTTC. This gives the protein CATSDGAAAYGYTF.

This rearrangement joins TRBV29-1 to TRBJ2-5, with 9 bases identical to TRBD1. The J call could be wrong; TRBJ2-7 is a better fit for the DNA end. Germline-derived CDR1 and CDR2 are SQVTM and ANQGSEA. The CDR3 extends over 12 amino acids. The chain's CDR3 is CSVGGQGYEQYF. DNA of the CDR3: TGCAGCGTTGGCGGACAGGGGTACGAGCAGTACTTC.

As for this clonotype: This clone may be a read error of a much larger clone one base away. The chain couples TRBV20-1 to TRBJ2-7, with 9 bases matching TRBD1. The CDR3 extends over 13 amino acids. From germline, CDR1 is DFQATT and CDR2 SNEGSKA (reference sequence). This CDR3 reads CSARGDRDYERYF. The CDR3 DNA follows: TGCAGTGCTAGAGGGGACAGGGACTACGAGCGGTACTTC.